This T cell receptor (beta chain) is drawn from a study of siplizumab effects on memory and regulatory T cells. Study-level points and caveats: Naive T cells looked more diverse than memory cells and looked like major alloresponse contributors. Most proliferating CD4+ or CD8+ clones, roughly 75-97%, had no naive or memory assignment. Of the alloreactive clones, only a minor fraction mapped to unstimulated subsets.

Per-sample assaying covered roughly 10^5 TCR templates. Generated by immunoSEQ multiplex PCR, the TCRdb table keeps only in-frame clones and is missing some. The sample holds under 70,000 clones, roughly 85% seen once. Concerning this clone: What it recognizes is unknown.

The ends were cut back, 1 base at V and 10 bases at J, with 14 bases in the middle. The CDR3 length is 14 residues. The germline gives CDR1 SGHDN, CDR2 FVKESK. This clonotype was obtained from a human donor in good health. The chain employs TRBV14 and TRBJ1-5; tentative D call: TRBD1 (6 bases). Source material: memory CD4+ T cells sorted from blood. CDR3 nucleotides: TGTGCCAGCAGCCAAGGGGGGCTCTTCTCACCCCAGCATTTT. Protein product: CASSQGGLFSPQHF.